Listed here are 14 T cell receptor beta chains from one sample, sequenced in a study of spatial heterogeneity in lung cancer. Time point given: sample taken at primary tumor resection. MiXCR, run by TCRdb on the 5' RACE reads, gives a single entry per CDR3 protein. The sample contains about 48,000 distinct CDR3 sequences, roughly 5% of which appear only once. The input for sequencing was PBMCs, taken at surgery. These receptors came from a male donor with early-stage non-small cell lung cancer.

This clonotype has a count of ten or more. This chain links TRBV9 with TRBJ1-4; no clear D gene. The CDR3 loop spans 14 amino acids. Trimming left V 0 bases short and J 6 bases short, with 9 bases between. CDR1 and CDR2 from the germline V gene are SGDLS and YYNGEE. CDR3 amino acids: CASSVGRTDEKLFF. For the CDR3, the DNA is TGTGCCAGCAGCGTAGGGAGGACTGATGAAAAACTGTTTTTT.

This clonotype was recorded at least ten times. The chain combines TRBV11-2 with TRBJ2-5, with 11 bases matching TRBD2. Germline lookup yields CDR1 SGHAT and CDR2 FQNNGV. The CDR3 contains 15 residues. Unmatched junction bases numbered 7, after V lost 5 bases and J lost 5 bases. This CDR3 is CASSLLAGGRETQYF. CDR3 nucleotide sequence: TGTGCCAGCAGCCTCCTAGCGGGAGGAAGGGAGACCCAGTACTTC.

This clonotype has a count of ten or more. CDR3 loop: CASSGERPSYEQYF. DNA of the CDR3: TGCGCCAGCAGCGGCGAGAGGCCGTCCTACGAGCAGTACTTC. The chain recombines TRBV5-1 with TRBJ2-7; D remains unclear. V lost 4 bases, J lost 1 base, and 12 bases lay in between. Germline lookup yields CDR1 SGHRS and CDR2 YFSETQ. CDR3 length equals 14 residues. Filled out from reference TRBV5-1 and TRBJ2-7, the complete variable domain reads KAGVTQTPRYLIKTRGQQVTLSCSPISGHRSVSWYQQTPGQGLQFLFEYFSETQRNKGNFPGRFSGRQFSNSRSEMNVSTLELGDSALYLCASSGERPSYEQYFGPGTRLTVT.

This clonotype was observed at least ten times. V usage is TRBV5-5 and J usage is TRBJ1-1; D gene uncertain. Germline V gives CDR1 SGHKS, CDR2 YYEKEE (reference sequence). CDR3 length: 13 residues. V lost 4 bases, J lost 5 bases, and 12 bases lay in between. The CDR3 here is CASSTRGRTEAFF. Written as DNA, the CDR3 is TGTGCCAGCAGCACGCGCGGGCGAACTGAAGCTTTCTTT.

This clonotype was seen many times. The genes are TRBV20-1 and TRBJ1-1, with a possible D match to TRBD1 (6 bases). This CDR3 has 13 amino acids. V lost 7 bases, J lost 5 bases, and 17 bases lay in between. Germline lookup yields CDR1 DFQATT and CDR2 SNEGSKA (reference sequence). As DNA, the CDR3 is TGCAGTGTTCGAAGGGGGACGGTAACTGAAGCTTTCTTT. Translated: CSVRRGTVTEAFF.

This clonotype has a count of ten or more. The chain recombines TRBV30 with TRBJ1-3; D uncertain. The CDR3 is made up of 13 amino acids. The V gene lost 6 bases and the J gene lost 0 bases, with 9 bases spanning the gap. Germline V CDR1 and CDR2: GTSNPN, SVGIG (reference sequence). The CDR3 DNA is TGTGCCTGTTACAGAGACTCTGGAAACACCATATATTTT. The encoded protein is CACYRDSGNTIYF.

The CDR3 nucleotides are TGTGCCAGCACGGGGGACTTCACAGATACGCAGTATTTT. Translation: CASTGDFTDTQYF. V and J are TRBV2 and TRBJ2-3; weak D call: TRBD2 (6 bases). The germline V and J ends were trimmed by 7 bases and 2 bases, with 10 bases remaining between them. Looked up from germline, CDR1 is SNHLY and CDR2 is FYNNEI. The CDR3 runs 13 residues.

This clonotype has at least ten counts. This chain connects TRBV28 to TRBJ2-1; TRBD1 is a possible D gene (6 bases). Trimming took 2 bases from V and 8 from J, leaving 13 bases between them. The CDR3 loop spans 14 amino acids. CDR1 MDHEN and CDR2 SYDVKM come from the germline V gene. As DNA, the CDR3 is TGTGCCAGCAGTTTAATTGGGACACAACATGAGCAGTTCTTC. Amino acid sequence: CASSLIGTQHEQFF.

This clonotype was counted at least ten times. V and J are TRBV3-1 and TRBJ2-2, with 10 bases matching TRBD2. Per germline, CDR1 LGHDT and CDR2 YNNKEL (reference sequence). The CDR3 sequence is 16 residues long. V trimming: 4 bases; J trimming: 4 bases; junction bases outside the gene matches: 6. The CDR3 loop reads CASSPSGSRVTGELFF. CDR3 DNA: TGTGCCAGCAGCCCTAGCGGGAGTAGAGTCACCGGGGAGCTGTTTTTT. Supplemented by reference TRBV3-1 and TRBJ2-2, the full variable domain reads DTAVSQTPKYLVTQMGNDKSIKCEQNLGHDTMYWYKQDSKKFLKIMFSYNNKELIINETVPNRFSPKSPDKAHLNLHINSLELGDSAVYFCASSPSGSRVTGELFFGEGSRLTVL.

This clonotype showed up many times. V and J are TRBV20-1 and TRBJ1-2, with a possible D match to TRBD1 (5 bases). The CDR3 totals 12 residues. CDR1 is DFQATT, CDR2 SNEGSKA, per germline (reference sequence). Trimming removed 6 bases at V and 5 bases at J, with 13 bases between. CDR3 residues: CSALEGTYGYTF. The CDR3 DNA is TGCAGTGCCCTAGAGGGGACGTATGGCTACACCTTC.

Many counts were recorded for this clonotype. The CDR3 region is CASRDTGDYLYNEQFF. CDR3 DNA sequence: TGTGCCAGCAGGGATACAGGAGACTACCTTTACAATGAGCAGTTCTTC. This chain joins TRBV28 and TRBJ2-1; D assignment may be TRBD1 or TRBD2 (5 bases each). CDR3 length: 16 residues. V was pared by 6 bases and J by 4 bases, with 19 bases between. Germline loops: CDR1 MDHEN, CDR2 SYDVKM.

This clonotype was seen repeatedly, ten times or more. This chain links TRBV7-9 with TRBJ1-1, with D possibly TRBD1 on 6 matching bases. The length of the CDR3 is 16 residues. V lost 1 base to trimming and J lost 6 bases, with 18 bases between them. CDR1 is SEHNR, CDR2 FQNEAQ, per germline (reference sequence). Here the CDR3 DNA reads TGTGCCAGCAGCTTAGGGTATGGGGGCGAAATCGCTGAAGCTTTCTTT. This gives the protein CASSLGYGGEIAEAFF.

This clonotype was detected many times. The genes are TRBV20-1 and TRBJ1-1, with D hard to call. CDR3 size: 14 residues. Between the trimmed V and J ends, which lost 0 bases and 1 base, there was a span of 9 bases. The germline CDR1 and CDR2 sequences are DFQATT and SNEGSKA (reference sequence). CDR3 in DNA: TGCAGTGCTAGAGATCTGGCCGGGAACACTGAAGCTTTCTTT. It codes for CSARDLAGNTEAFF.

The V call is TRBV11-2, the J call TRBJ2-4; 8 positions match TRBD1. The CDR3 totals 16 residues. Looked up from germline, CDR1 is SGHAT and CDR2 is FQNNGV. Unmatched junction bases numbered 5, after V lost 4 bases and J lost 0 bases. The CDR3 sequence is CASSSGQGLAKNIQYF. CDR3 nucleotide sequence: TGTGCCAGCAGCTCCGGACAGGGTCTAGCCAAAAACATTCAGTACTTC.